The 22 T cell receptor beta chains below all came from one sample that was sequenced in a study of T cell responses to AZD1222 COVID-19 vaccine. Method: immunoSEQ multiplex PCR; TCRdb's copy keeps in-frame clones and lacks some. The sample holds approximately 190,000 clones, approximately 87% seen once. The sample here was peripheral blood, taken on day 0 of MenACWY control vaccination. Every receptor here comes from an adult in good health.

The chain employs TRBV4-3 and TRBJ2-7, with D hard to call. V was shortened by 1 base and J by 2 bases, with 21 bases between the two germline ends. This CDR3 is 18 amino acids long. CDR1 is LGHNA and CDR2 is YSLEER in the germline V gene. CDR3 residues: CASSQGLTFGQVAYEQYF. CDR3 DNA: TGCGCCAGCAGCCAAGGGCTAACGTTCGGGCAGGTCGCCTACGAGCAGTACTTC.

This chain uses TRBV5-1 with TRBJ1-2; no definite D call. V lost 4 bases and J lost 2, with 15 bases in between. The CDR3 consists of 15 residues. The germline gives CDR1 SGHRS, CDR2 YFSETQ. CDR3 amino acids: CASSPPGPRNYGYTF. CDR3 nucleotides: TGCGCCAGCAGCCCTCCGGGCCCAAGGAACTATGGCTACACCTTC.

The gene calls are TRBV28 and TRBJ2-3; 7 positions agree with TRBD2. Germline CDR1 and CDR2: MDHEN and SYDVKM. The CDR3 has 15 residues. Trimming at V came to 4 bases and at J to 6 bases, leaving 10 bases not matched to a gene. In nucleotides, the CDR3 is TGTGCCAGCAGTTCCCAAAAGACTAGCTGGGATACGCAGTATTTT. This translates into CASSSQKTSWDTQYF.

V gene TRBV28 combines with J gene TRBJ2-2, with no clear D. Trimming took 8 bases from V and 1 from J, leaving 17 bases between them. This CDR3 spans 16 amino acids. Germline V CDR1 and CDR2: MDHEN, SYDVKM. DNA for the CDR3: TGTGCCAGCTCGAACCCCACGCCCCTGAACACCGGGGAGCTGTTTTTT. Translating it yields CASSNPTPLNTGELFF.

This sequence joins TRBV7-8 and TRBJ2-7; TRBD2 is a possible D gene (6 bases). The CDR3 has 14 residues. With 5 bases removed from V and 0 bases from J, the gap between germline ends came to 11 bases. Germline CDR1 and CDR2: SGHVS and FQNEAQ. The CDR3 DNA reads TGTGCCAGCAGCCCCTTAGCGGTCTCCTACGAGCAGTACTTC. This gives the protein CASSPLAVSYEQYF.

The chain is built from TRBV7-9 and TRBJ2-2; D is unresolved. Germline V CDR1 and CDR2: SEHNR, FQNEAQ (reference sequence). The CDR3 consists of 15 residues. The germline V and J ends were trimmed by 7 bases and 2 bases, with 14 bases remaining between them. The CDR3, as DNA: TGTGCCAGCACCGAGACGGGTCGAAACACCGGGGAGCTGTTTTTT. Amino acid sequence: CASTETGRNTGELFF.

The gene calls are TRBV10-3 and TRBJ2-6, with 10 bases lining up with TRBD1. The J segment lost 0 bases and the V segment lost 6 bases, leaving 11 bases of the junction unmatched. The germline gives CDR1 ENHRY, CDR2 SYGVKD. CDR3 length: 19 amino acids. The DNA of the CDR3 is TGTGCCATCAGCCCTTGGGAGGACAGGGGGTTCTCTGGGGCCAACGTCCTGACTTTC. Its protein product is CAISPWEDRGFSGANVLTF.

V gene TRBV4-2 combines with J gene TRBJ1-1, with 8 bases lining up with TRBD1. Germline loops: CDR1 LGHNA, CDR2 YNFKEQ. CDR3 size: 14 residues. V shed 0 bases and J 4 bases; nucleotides not matched to a gene: 1. The CDR3 reads CASSQDGQGTEAFF. The CDR3 nucleotides are TGTGCCAGCAGCCAAGACGGACAGGGCACTGAAGCTTTCTTT.

The V gene is TRBV5-5, the J gene TRBJ2-5; 9 nucleotides align to TRBD1. Germline V CDR1 and CDR2: SGHKS, YYEKEE (reference sequence). Germline trimming cut 0 bases from V and 5 bases from J; bases unmatched to any gene: 5. This CDR3 comprises 15 residues. DNA for the CDR3: TGTGCCAGCAGCTTGGTACAGGGGGCACGGGAGACCCAGTACTTC. Translation: CASSLVQGARETQYF. Looking up the rest from reference TRBV5-5 and TRBJ2-5 gives the full variable domain: DAGVTQSPTHLIKTRGQQVTLRCSPISGHKSVSWYQQVLGQGPQFIFQYYEKEERGRGNFPDRFSARQFPNYSSELNVNALLLGDSALYLCASSLVQGARETQYFGPGTRLLVL.

The chain is built from TRBV29-1 and TRBJ2-7; D is uncertain. Per the germline V gene, CDR1 is SQVTM and CDR2 is ANQGSEA. The CDR3 is 12 amino acids. The V and J ends lost 3 bases and 2 bases respectively, with 8 bases between them. CDR3 DNA sequence: TGCAGCGTTGAGACCCCCGCCTACGAGCAGTACTTC. Encoded protein: CSVETPAYEQYF.

The J gene is TRBJ1-6, the V gene TRBV6-1, with 7 bases fitting TRBD1. CDR1 and CDR2 from the germline V gene are MNHNS and SASEGT. The CDR3 has 13 residues. After removal of 2 bases from V and 14 bases from J, the junction contained 6 bases not matched to a gene. The CDR3: CASSEQGELALHF. In nucleotides, the CDR3 is TGTGCCAGCAGTGAACAGGGGGAGTTGGCCCTCCACTTT.

This clone came up once. One junction end disagrees with the germline gene, perhaps due to a read error. The chain is built from TRBV11-2 and TRBJ1-2; D not resolved. Germline-derived CDR1 and CDR2 are SGHAT and FQNNGV. The CDR3 is 15 residues long. This chain's CDR3 is CASSLGTGLELNGHF. Written as DNA, the CDR3 is TGTGCCAGCAGCTTAGGTACGGGGTTAGAGCTGAATGGGCACTTC.

The chain employs TRBV12-3 or TRBV12-4 and TRBJ1-6; D is undetermined. V lost 4 bases and J 13 bases, leaving 14 bases between the germline ends. This CDR3 region has 13 residues. The CDR3 DNA follows: TGTGCCAGCAGTTCGAGACCGCAAGCCCCCCTCCACTTT. It yields the protein CASSSRPQAPLHF.

The gene calls are TRBV4-1 and TRBJ2-7, with TRBD2 matching over 7 bases. The germline gives CDR1 MGHRA, CDR2 YSYEKL. V was clipped by 0 bases and J by 1 base; unmatched bases: 6. The CDR3 sequence is 16 residues long. The CDR3 region has the DNA TGCGCCAGCAGCCAAGAAGCGGGGTTGTATTCCTACGAGCAGTACTTC. Protein product: CASSQEAGLYSYEQYF.

The rearrangement links TRBV9 to TRBJ1-5; D call uncertain. The CDR3 is 22 residues long. V was clipped by 3 bases and J by 0 bases, with 31 bases between them. CDR1 and CDR2 from the germline V gene are SGDLS and YYNGEE. The CDR3 DNA sequence: TGTGCCAGCAGCGCCCCCCCCCAGCCCTGGGTAGGCCTCGATTATAGCAATCAGCCCCAGCATTTT. The encoded protein is CASSAPPQPWVGLDYSNQPQHF. The complete variable domain, with remaining parts taken from reference TRBV9 and TRBJ1-5, reads DSGVTQTPKHLITATGQRVTLRCSPRSGDLSVYWYQQSLDQGLQFLIQYYNGEERAKGNILERFSAQQFPDLHSELNLSSLELGDSALYFCASSAPPQPWVGLDYSNQPQHFGDGTRLSIL.

The J gene is TRBJ2-3, the V gene TRBV11-1, with D perhaps TRBD1 or TRBD2 (5 bases each). The CDR3 runs to 16 residues. The germline V gene encodes CDR1 SGHAT and CDR2 FQDESV (reference sequence). V was shortened by 6 bases and J by 4 bases, with 20 bases between the two germline ends. The CDR3: CASRWRRDQGADTQYF. The CDR3 coding sequence is TGTGCCAGCAGATGGCGACGGGATCAGGGCGCAGATACGCAGTATTTT.

J is TRBJ1-6 and V is TRBV19, with unresolved D. Trimming shortened V by 3 bases and J by 7 bases, and 13 bases separated the two germline ends. Germline V gene sequence: CDR1 LNHDA, CDR2 SQIVND (reference sequence). The CDR3 runs 15 residues. The CDR3 DNA reads TGTGCCAGTAGTATGGGAGGAGGGTGGAATTCACCCCTCCACTTT. Amino acids: CASSMGGGWNSPLHF.

This chain links TRBV10-3 with TRBJ2-2, with 8 bases that match TRBD1. This CDR3 is 14 amino acids long. The V gene end was trimmed by 10 bases and the J gene end by 8 bases; junction bases not matched to a gene: 12. Germline V gene data show CDR1 as ENHRY and CDR2 as SYGVKD. This CDR3 is CATEGAQGEGELFF. The CDR3 coding sequence is TGTGCCACAGAAGGGGCACAGGGGGAAGGGGAGCTGTTTTTT.

In its sample, this clone was seen a few times. The CDR3 nucleotides read TGTGCCAGCAGTGAAACCGGGACAGGGGTATATGTTGAAAAACTGTTTTTT. Its translation is CASSETGTGVYVEKLFF. This chain links TRBV6-1 with TRBJ1-4, with 10 bases lining up with TRBD1. Trimming cost V 2 bases and J 7 bases; bases outside gene matches: 10. Per germline, CDR1 MNHNS and CDR2 SASEGT. The CDR3 sequence is 17 residues long.

The rearrangement joins TRBV30 to TRBJ2-1; 9 bases fit TRBD2. Germline V gene data show CDR1 as GTSNPN and CDR2 as SVGIG (reference sequence). V shed 0 bases and J 8 bases; nucleotides not matched to a gene: 8. The CDR3 is 15 residues long. The chain's CDR3 is CAWSVISGRNDEQFF. The CDR3 coding sequence is TGTGCCTGGAGTGTTATTAGCGGGAGAAACGATGAGCAGTTCTTC.

The rearrangement uses TRBV24-1 and TRBJ1-2, with TRBD1 identical over 9 bases. V gave up 4 bases and J gave up 5 bases; unmatched junction bases: 7. The CDR3 totals 15 residues. Per the germline V gene, CDR1 is KGHDR and CDR2 is SFDVKD. In nucleotides, the CDR3 is TGTGCCACCAGTGAGCCGGGACAGGGCTGGTATGGCTACACCTTC. This codes for CATSEPGQGWYGYTF.

This clone is a singleton in its sample. The V call is TRBV4-2, the J call TRBJ2-1, with 7 bases fitting TRBD2. Per germline, CDR1 LGHNA and CDR2 YNFKEQ. This CDR3 region has 16 residues. The junction had 2 bases not matched to a gene; V was cut back by 0 bases and J by 0 bases. CDR3 in DNA: TGTGCCAGCAGCCAAGAGGGGGGGATCTCCTACAATGAGCAGTTCTTC. Its translation: CASSQEGGISYNEQFF.